This T cell receptor beta chain was documented in a study of cytomegalovirus exposure and HLA in healthy donors. Regarding the study as a whole: With later analysis, a missense DCLRE1C variant became linked to TCR beta V- and J-gene trimming. In all likelihood, a cluster of highly shared sequence variants was a sequencing artifact. Earlier analysis looked at TCR beta V segments, and most were productive about 90% or about 30% of the time.

This CDR3 has 16 residues. V lost 5 bases to trimming and J lost 2 bases; unmatched junction nucleotides: 6. The germline CDR1 and CDR2 sequences are SEHNR and FQNEAQ (reference sequence). Vbeta (60) and Jbeta (13) primers were used in the PCR. Repertoires were generated with immunoSEQ multiplex PCR, while TCRdb's copy carries only in-frame clones and drops some. The sample has about 100,000 clones. Concerning this clone itself: Its antigen is currently unknown.

Sequenced sample: PBMCs. The sequence derives from a girl between 5 and 17 years old in good health and CMV-seropositive. The V and J genes are TRBV7-9 and TRBJ2-3; TRBD1 matches at 11 bases. The CDR3 protein is CASSPRDRGDTDTQYF. Written as DNA, the CDR3 is TGTGCCAGCAGCCCTCGGGACAGGGGGGACACAGATACGCAGTATTTT.